This TCR beta chain was sequenced in a study of cytomegalovirus exposure and HLA in healthy donors. Whole-study results and caveats: In a later analysis, a genetic analysis reported fewer productive-TCR N-insertions in an Asian-associated ancestry cluster than the cohort average. Reportedly, HLA-A and HLA-B alleles of most subjects were accurately predicted from TCR beta.

Germline V CDR1 and CDR2: LNHDA, SQIVND (reference sequence). V shed 9 bases and J shed 3 bases, with 15 bases lying between them. The CDR3 covers 14 residues. PCR primers comprised 60 Vbeta and 13 Jbeta primers. Method: immunoSEQ multiplex PCR; TCRdb's copy keeps in-frame clones and lacks some. The sample lists about 91,000 clones, about 77% occurring once. Points on this clone: Antigen unknown.

The V gene is TRBV19, the J gene TRBJ2-1; maybe TRBD1 (6 bases). This clonotype was obtained from a male donor in good health and CMV-seropositive. Input material: PBMCs. The CDR3 region has the DNA TGTGCCAGGGACAGACAGATAATCTACAATGAGCAGTTCTTC. Translated: CARDRQIIYNEQFF.